The 15 T cell receptor beta chains reported below all come from one sample, sequenced in a study of OX40 agonist ivuxolimab in advanced cancers. Clones were read by immunoSEQ multiplex PCR, and TCRdb kept only the in-frame ones, dropping some. The sample contains about 58,000 clones, over 80% of which appear only once. Specimen: CD4+ or CD8+ T cells sorted from blood, collected in a trial of the OX40 agonist ivuxolimab. All receptors derive from an adult with an advanced solid tumor such as melanoma, head and neck, liver or kidney cancer.

This sequence joins TRBV4-1 and TRBJ1-6; D is undetermined. There are 17 residues in the CDR3. In germline, CDR1 is MGHRA, CDR2 YSYEKL. Deletions cut 0 bases from V and 0 bases from J, with 9 bases between. In DNA, the CDR3 is TGCGCCAGCAGCCAAGATCCAGCGATCTCCTATAATTCACCCCTCCACTTT. The encoded protein is CASSQDPAISYNSPLHF.

The chain uses TRBV7-3 and TRBJ2-2, with D possibly matching TRBD2 (6 bases). There are 15 residues in the CDR3. Trimming left V 3 bases short and J 4 bases short, with 12 bases between. Germline lookup yields CDR1 SGHTA and CDR2 FQGTGA. This chain's CDR3 is CASSFGGTGTGELFF. The CDR3, as DNA: TGTGCCAGCAGCTTCGGAGGGACCGGCACCGGGGAGCTGTTTTTT.

In regard to this clone: The junction departs from the called germline gene at one end, perhaps through a read error. The chain is built from TRBV5-4 and TRBJ2-3; 16 bases map to TRBD2. CDR3 length: 17 residues. In germline, CDR1 is SGHNT, CDR2 YYREEE (reference sequence). CDR3 residues: CASSLGLAGGSTDTQYF. The CDR3 region has the DNA TGTGCCAGCAGTTTGGGACTAGCGGGGGGGAGCACAGATACGCAGTATTTT.

The CDR3 sequence is CASSRRHAALNTEAFF. The CDR3 region has the DNA TGTGCCAGCAGTCGCCGTCACGCAGCGCTGAACACTGAAGCTTTCTTT. V usage is TRBV28 and J usage is TRBJ1-1, with D unclear. CDR3 size: 16 residues. Germline lookup yields CDR1 MDHEN and CDR2 SYDVKM. With 5 bases removed from V and 0 bases from J, the gap between germline ends came to 16 bases.

The genes are TRBV6-1 and TRBJ2-1; D remains unclear. CDR3 length equals 11 residues. V was trimmed by 6 bases and J by 9 bases, leaving 9 bases between them. Germline values: CDR1 MNHNS, CDR2 SASEGT. CDR3: CASRIRSEQFF. DNA for the CDR3: TGTGCCAGCAGAATTCGGAGTGAGCAGTTCTTC.

J is TRBJ2-6 and V is TRBV11-1; 7 bases map to TRBD1. The CDR3 extends over 18 amino acids. Germline CDR1 and CDR2: SGHAT and FQDESV (reference sequence). V lost 4 bases, J lost 0 bases, and 9 bases stayed unmatched. The CDR3 bases are TGTGCCAGCAGCTCCTCGACAGGGTACTCCTCTGGGGCCAACGTCCTGACTTTC. As protein: CASSSSTGYSSGANVLTF.

The chain joins TRBV7-9 to TRBJ2-7; 9 bases fit TRBD2. Unmatched junction bases numbered 3, after V lost 2 bases and J lost 1 base. The germline gives CDR1 SEHNR, CDR2 FQNEAQ (reference sequence). CDR3 size: 15 residues. Here the CDR3 DNA reads TGTGCCAGCAGCTTAAGCGGGGGGAATTCCTACGAGCAGTACTTC. Translating it yields CASSLSGGNSYEQYF.

This clone was seen a few times. V and J are TRBV5-5 and TRBJ1-1; 8 bases are a match to TRBD1. Germline loops: CDR1 SGHKS, CDR2 YYEKEE (reference sequence). This CDR3 spans 17 amino acids. V shed 4 bases, J shed 1 base, and the junction held 12 bases outside the gene matches. CDR3 in amino acids: CASSPVVGQGKNTEAFF. For the CDR3, the DNA is TGTGCCAGCAGCCCGGTCGTAGGACAGGGAAAGAACACTGAAGCTTTCTTT.

The chain joins TRBV7-8 to TRBJ1-4, with no clear D. The CDR3 extends over 14 amino acids. Looked up from germline, CDR1 is SGHVS and CDR2 is FQNEAQ. Trimming pared 5 bases from V and 8 bases from J, leaving 15 bases between. The CDR3 reads CASSQDETSEKLFF. The CDR3 nucleotides are TGTGCCAGCAGCCAGGACGAGACATCCGAAAAACTGTTTTTT. The whole variable domain, remainder taken from reference TRBV7-8 and TRBJ1-4, is GAGVSQSPRYKVAKRGQDVALRCDPISGHVSLFWYQQALGQGPEFLTYFQNEAQLDKSGLPSDRFFAERPEGSVSTLKIQRTQQEDSAVYLCASSQDETSEKLFFGSGTQLSVL.

This clone appeared a single time. The chain couples TRBV5-1 to TRBJ2-5; a possible D gene is TRBD2 (6 bases). CDR1 and CDR2 from the germline V gene are SGHRS and YFSETQ. CDR3 length: 14 amino acids. V lost 0 bases, J lost 5 bases, and 11 bases lay in between. The CDR3 sequence: CASSLALAWETQYF. Written as DNA, the CDR3 is TGCGCCAGCAGCTTGGCCCTAGCGTGGGAGACCCAGTACTTC.

The chain couples TRBV19 to TRBJ2-1; D may correspond to TRBD1 or TRBD2 (5 bases each). The CDR3 consists of 14 residues. Germline values: CDR1 LNHDA, CDR2 SQIVND (reference sequence). V dropped 4 bases and J dropped 9 bases, with 16 bases sitting between them. Here the CDR3 DNA reads TGTGCCAGTAGTACGAGGGAGAGGGGAAGTGAGCAGTTCTTC. This gives the protein CASSTRERGSEQFF.

This clone was counted once. The chain uses TRBV18 and TRBJ2-2; possibly TRBD2 for D (5 bases). The ends were cut back, 3 bases at V and 0 bases at J, with 11 bases in the middle. CDR3 length: 16 amino acids. Germline CDR1 and CDR2: KGHSH and LQKENI. CDR3 residues: CASSPIDGANTGELFF. The CDR3 nucleotides are TGTGCCAGCTCACCGATCGACGGGGCGAACACCGGGGAGCTGTTTTTT.

V gene TRBV19 combines with J gene TRBJ1-4; D is unresolved. Looked up from germline, CDR1 is LNHDA and CDR2 is SQIVND (reference sequence). CDR3 length: 13 residues. The V gene lost 6 bases and the J gene lost 8 bases, with 13 bases spanning the gap. DNA for the CDR3: TGTGCCAGTAGCAATTCGGGGTACGAAAAACTGTTTTTT. It specifies CASSNSGYEKLFF.

V usage is TRBV7-2 and J usage is TRBJ1-2, with D unresolved. V lost 4 bases and J lost 8, with 17 bases in between. From germline, CDR1 is SGHTA and CDR2 FQGNSA. The CDR3 loop spans 14 amino acids. In DNA, the CDR3 is TGTGCCAGCAGCTCCCGATCCGCTGGTCGGGGCTACACCTTC. Translating gives CASSSRSAGRGYTF.

Only a few counts were recorded for this clone. The CDR3 here is CASSRDGGTQKETQYF. The CDR3 DNA follows: TGTGCCAGCAGCCGGGACGGCGGGACCCAGAAAGAGACCCAGTACTTC. V usage is TRBV5-4 and J usage is TRBJ2-5; possibly TRBD2 for D (6 bases). Trimming left V 4 bases short and J 3 bases short, with 19 bases between. The CDR3 loop spans 16 amino acids. Germline CDR1 and CDR2: SGHNT and YYREEE (reference sequence).